A single sample gave rise to the 17 T cell receptor beta chains below, sequenced in a study of T cells in Graves' hyperthyroidism and ophthalmopathy (dated by TCRdb to about 2019). Libraries came from multiplex PCR. The instrument was an Illumina HiSeq 2000. Amplification of TCR beta CDR3 regions was carried out from RNA transcripts. The first round of RT-PCR for the TCR CDR3 was performed with the HTBI primer set and the Qiagen OneStep RT-PCR kit. TCRdb took the public reads, trimmed them with fastp at Q25, ran MiXCR for clone calling and kept in-frame beta chains. Merged by CDR3 protein, the rows form single entries marked with the most common genes and DNA. In all, the sample holds 300,000 to 400,000 distinct CDR3 sequences, and roughly 20% of those were seen once. The biggest ten clones account for 35% to 50% of the sample. What was sequenced was blood. The receptors were gathered from a man between 18 and 29 years old with Graves' ophthalmopathy.

The V call is TRBV19, the J call TRBJ1-5; the D gene is possibly TRBD1 (6 bases). The CDR3 sequence is 14 residues long. Germline V gene data show CDR1 as LNHDA and CDR2 as SQIVND (reference sequence). Trimming pared 4 bases from V and 6 bases from J, leaving 13 bases between. The CDR3 region is CASSNTGKGQPQHF. CDR3 in DNA: TGTGCCAGTAGTAATACAGGGAAAGGTCAGCCCCAGCATTTT.

This clonotype was seen more than once but under ten times. The rearrangement links TRBV9 to TRBJ2-2; 10 bases match TRBD2. Germline CDR1 reads SGDLS; CDR2 reads YYNGEE. Trimming cost V 4 bases and J 7 bases; bases outside gene matches: 10. The CDR3 totals 16 residues. This CDR3 reads CASSTRSGGQIGELFF. The CDR3 DNA reads TGTGCCAGCAGCACCCGTAGCGGGGGGCAGATCGGGGAGCTGTTTTTT.

In its sample, this clonotype was seen a few times. This clone may be a read error of a much larger clone one base away. Without the conserved terminal phenylalanine or tryptophan, this CDR3 likely stems from a read error. This chain uses TRBV3-1 with TRBJ1-1; the D is unclear. The CDR3 sequence is 15 residues long. Germline lookup yields CDR1 LGHDT and CDR2 YNNKEL (reference sequence). The V end lost 4 bases, the J end lost 0 bases, and 12 bases lay between the germline ends. CDR3 protein: CASSPKQKLNTEAFL. CDR3 bases: TGTGCCAGCAGCCCGAAACAGAAACTGAACACTGAAGCTTTCCTT.

This clonotype was found a few times. This sequence joins TRBV29-1 and TRBJ1-2; D may be TRBD1 (5 bases). This CDR3 comprises 13 residues. Germline-derived CDR1 and CDR2 are SQVTM and ANQGSEA. V was clipped by 6 bases and J by 2 bases, with 13 bases between them. In DNA, the CDR3 is TGCAGCGTGTTGGGGGGATCAAACTATGGCTACACCTTC. It encodes CSVLGGSNYGYTF. Complete variable domain (other parts from reference TRBV29-1 and TRBJ1-2): SAVISQKPSRDICQRGTSLTIQCQVDSQVTMMFWYRQQPGQSLTLIATANQGSEATYESGFVIDKFPISRPNLTFSTLTVSNMSPEDSSIYLCSVLGGSNYGYTFGSGTRLTVV.

The CDR3 coding sequence is TGTGCCAGCTCACCCCGTCCCGGGACAGGGCATCGTGAAAAACTGTTTTTT. It codes for CASSPRPGTGHREKLFF. This sequence joins TRBV18 and TRBJ1-4; 9 bases fit TRBD1. CDR1 KGHSH and CDR2 LQKENI come from the germline V gene. This CDR3 has 17 residues. The V segment lost 3 bases and the J segment 7 bases; nucleotides outside the gene matches: 12.

This clonotype was seen more than once but under ten times. This chain links TRBV5-5 with TRBJ2-5; D unclear. Trimming pared 0 bases from V and 1 base from J, leaving 16 bases between. Per the germline V gene, CDR1 is SGHKS and CDR2 is YYEKEE (reference sequence). CDR3 length: 17 residues. CDR3 in amino acids: CASSLAAAEPAQETQYF. CDR3 bases: TGTGCCAGCAGCTTGGCCGCGGCCGAACCAGCCCAAGAGACCCAGTACTTC.

This clonotype was seen at least ten times. The V call is TRBV28, the J call TRBJ2-3, with unresolved D. Germline V gene sequence: CDR1 MDHEN, CDR2 SYDVKM. The CDR3 totals 15 residues. The V gene lost 7 bases and the J gene lost 4 bases, with 18 bases spanning the gap. The CDR3: CASTSLPGLADTQYF. The CDR3 DNA reads as TGTGCCAGCACCTCCCTTCCCGGGTTAGCAGATACGCAGTATTTT.

In its sample, this clonotype was seen a few times. This sequence joins TRBV6-1 and TRBJ1-4; possibly TRBD1 for D (6 bases). Germline V gene data show CDR1 as MNHNS and CDR2 as SASEGT. The CDR3 has 13 residues. The ends were cut back, 8 bases at V and 6 bases at J, with 13 bases in the middle. The CDR3 is CASRLKGDEKLFF. Here the CDR3 DNA reads TGTGCCAGCCGTCTTAAGGGGGATGAAAAACTGTTTTTT.

The chain couples TRBV3-1 to TRBJ1-2; D uncertain. Germline CDR1 is LGHDT and CDR2 is YNNKEL (reference sequence). The V and J ends lost 1 base and 2 bases respectively, with 11 bases between them. This CDR3 has 15 residues. CDR3 coding DNA: TGTGCCAGCAGCCAAGGCCCGGGCCCAAACTATGGCTACACCTTC. Translation gives CASSQGPGPNYGYTF.

This clonotype has a count of ten or more. This chain uses TRBV12-3 or TRBV12-4 with TRBJ1-4, with D maybe TRBD1 (5 bases). V was pared by 3 bases and J by 6 bases, with 11 bases between. The CDR3 loop spans 14 amino acids. The CDR3 DNA sequence: TGTGCCAGCAGTTTTGACCTAGGGGATGAAAAACTGTTTTTT. Protein product: CASSFDLGDEKLFF.

This clonotype showed up many times. The gene calls are TRBV7-8 and TRBJ2-1; 12 positions match TRBD2. The CDR3 is made up of 16 amino acids. J was trimmed by 5 bases and V by 8 bases; bases with no gene match: 10. Looked up from germline, CDR1 is SGHVS and CDR2 is FQNEAQ. The CDR3 DNA reads TGTGCCAGCCTGGGCCTAGCGGGGGGGCCCGACAATGAGCAGTTCTTC. This codes for CASLGLAGGPDNEQFF.

In its sample, this clonotype was seen many times. The chain employs TRBV2 and TRBJ1-1; tentative D call: TRBD1 (5 bases). Germline V gene lookup returns CDR1 SNHLY and CDR2 FYNNEI. V lost 6 bases to trimming and J lost 5 bases, with 22 bases between them. CDR3 length: 16 residues. In nucleotides, the CDR3 is TGTGCCAGCAGAAACTTGGGACGGCTGACGGGGACTGAAGCTTTCTTT. Its protein is CASRNLGRLTGTEAFF.

There are many counts of this clonotype. CDR3 sequence reads: CASSEGSEAFF. In DNA, the CDR3 is TGTGCCAGCAGTGAAGGGAGTGAAGCTTTCTTT. The genes are TRBV12-3 or TRBV12-4 and TRBJ1-1; D gene ambiguous. Trimming cost V 5 bases and J 7 bases, with 8 bases left between them. This CDR3 comprises 11 residues.

The J gene is TRBJ2-3, the V gene TRBV5-6; TRBD2 aligns across 9 bases. CDR3 length: 15 residues. V shed 0 bases, J shed 8 bases, and the junction held 7 bases outside the gene matches. In germline, CDR1 is SGHDT, CDR2 YYEEEE. The CDR3 protein is CASSLGGAGGITQYF. CDR3 in DNA: TGTGCCAGCAGCTTGGGAGGGGCGGGAGGGATTACGCAGTATTTT.

The table lists this clonotype with a few counts. CDR3 DNA: TGCGCCAGCAGTGCAACAGGGTCTGGGGCCAACGTCCTGACTTTC. This codes for CASSATGSGANVLTF. This chain uses TRBV10-2 with TRBJ2-6; TRBD1 is a possible D gene (6 bases). CDR1 and CDR2 from the germline V gene are WSHSY and SAAADI. V was cut by 4 bases and J by 1 base, with 8 bases left in between. The CDR3 length is 15 residues.

This clonotype was counted at least ten times. The chain links TRBV7-6 to TRBJ2-7; D ambiguous. This CDR3 region has 14 residues. Per the germline V gene, CDR1 is SGHVS and CDR2 is FNYEAQ. Trimming took off 4 bases at V and 0 bases at J, with 10 bases between the two ends. CDR3 residues: CASSSSSSSYEQYF. In nucleotides, the CDR3 is TGTGCCAGCAGCTCGTCGAGCAGCTCCTACGAGCAGTACTTC.

This clonotype was counted at least ten times. The chain employs TRBV2 and TRBJ2-2; TRBD1 matches 7 bases. V was clipped by 5 bases and J by 7 bases; unmatched bases: 7. CDR1 and CDR2 from the germline V gene are SNHLY and FYNNEI. The CDR3 covers 14 residues. The CDR3 DNA reads TGTGCCAGCAGTTTACAGGGGTCTGGCGGGGAGCTGTTTTTT. It encodes CASSLQGSGGELFF.